This TCR beta chain is drawn from a study of siplizumab effects on memory and regulatory T cells. General study findings and limits: Most alloreactive clones went unmapped to unstimulated subsets; only a minor fraction mapped. Controls had approximately 27% Treg-derived mappable alloreactive CD4+ clones on average, versus less than 70% with siplizumab. Apparently more diverse than memory cells, naive T cells also seemed major alloresponse contributors. Of the proliferating CD4+ or CD8+ clones, roughly 75-96% lacked a naive or memory phenotype that could be assigned.

Produced via immunoSEQ multiplex PCR; TCRdb's table is partial and in-frame only. This table holds approximately 100,000 clones, over 90% found once. Germline CDR1 is SEHNR and CDR2 is FQNEAQ (reference sequence). CDR3 size: 17 residues. The ends were cut back, 2 bases at V and 1 base at J, with 15 bases in the middle. To note about this clone: The antigen is not known.

The receptor comes from a human donor in good health. The rearrangement uses TRBV7-9 and TRBJ1-3; D possibly corresponds to TRBD1 (5 bases). The sequencing input was Tregs sorted from blood. CDR3 region: CASSLWGLKLSGNTIYF. CDR3 in DNA: TGTGCCAGCAGCTTATGGGGCCTCAAATTATCTGGAAACACCATATATTTT.